The source of this T cell receptor (beta chain) is a study of blood T cell repertoires in COVID-19. About the study: T cells, B-cell-depleted T cells, or PBMCs supplied cDNA or gDNA.

Using immunoSEQ multiplex PCR, the repertoire was profiled, and TCRdb retains in-frame clones only, with some absent. The sample includes about 98,000 clones, approximately 79% of them seen just once. V was cut by 1 base and J by 6 bases, with 10 bases left in between. Germline V gene sequence: CDR1 SGHVS, CDR2 FNYEAQ. This CDR3 is 14 amino acids long. The chain combines TRBV7-6 with TRBJ1-5; D possibly corresponds to TRBD1 (5 bases). The sequence was collected from a man between 65 and 80 years old with active or convalescent COVID-19. Input material: peripheral blood. CDR3 residues: CASSLVGEGQPQHF. Written as DNA, the CDR3 is TGTGCCAGCAGCTTAGTGGGGGAGGGTCAGCCCCAGCATTTT. The full variable domain, in which reference TRBV7-6 and TRBJ1-5 provide the parts outside the CDR3, is GAGVSQSPRYKVTKRGQDVALRCDPISGHVSLYWYRQALGQGPEFLTYFNYEAQQDKSGLPNDRFSAERPEGSISTLTIQRTEQRDSAMYRCASSLVGEGQPQHFGDGTRLSIL.